This T cell receptor (beta chain) appears in the sequencing data of a study of blood T cell repertoires in COVID-19. Study at large: Samples representing acute and convalescent COVID-19 were sourced from the United States, Italy and Spain.

Original analysis: For nucleated cells, counts were estimated from reference gene primer amplification. The protocol was immunoSEQ multiplex PCR, while the TCRdb copy is restricted to in-frame clones and leaves out a portion. That table supplies the V and J calls and clone size; D and trimming were determined from the DNA. The sample holds hundreds of thousands of clones; approximately 83% are singletons and the top ten take less than 2.5%. The V end was cut by 4 bases, the J end by 4 bases, with 19 bases between. The CDR3 length is 16 residues. Germline CDR1 is SGHNT and CDR2 is YYREEE (reference sequence).

This receptor was taken from a young woman who had recovered from COVID-19. This chain uses TRBV5-4 with TRBJ2-3, with TRBD1 as a possible D gene (5 bases). The sequenced sample consisted of peripheral blood. The CDR3 sequence: CASSGASRAIPDTQYF. Here the CDR3 DNA reads TGTGCCAGCAGCGGGGCGTCTAGGGCGATCCCAGATACGCAGTATTTT. The variable domain in full, with the rest retrieved from reference TRBV5-4 and TRBJ2-3, is ETGVTQSPTHLIKTRGQQVTLRCSSQSGHNTVSWYQQALGQGPQFIFQYYREEENGRGNFPPRFSGLQFPNYSSELNVNALELDDSALYLCASSGASRAIPDTQYFGPGTRLTVL.